The entry below describes one T cell receptor beta chain. The record originates from a study of blood T cell repertoires in COVID-19. Study-level information: Acute-phase and convalescent COVID-19 samples originated in the United States, Italy and Spain. From T cells, B-cell-depleted T cells, or PBMCs came the material, which was cDNA or gDNA.

Between the trimmed V and J ends, which lost 1 base and 1 base, there was a span of 10 bases. The germline V gene has CDR1 SGHVS and CDR2 FNYEAQ. This CDR3 spans 16 amino acids. In the study's own analysis: Quantification of nucleated cells was approximated via reference gene primer amplification. TCRdb's table, derived via immunoSEQ multiplex PCR, lists solely in-frame clones and lacks some. That table is the source of V, J and clone size, and D and trimming were worked out from the DNA. This sample has about 150,000 clones, with 75% to 90% found just once. The sequence was collected from a man aged 55-75 years with acute or convalescent COVID-19. The sequencing input was peripheral blood. The chain joins TRBV7-6 to TRBJ2-2; D possibly corresponds to TRBD1 (6 bases). The CDR3 sequence: CASSLVARGNTGELFF. CDR3 DNA sequence: TGTGCCAGCAGCTTAGTGGCCAGGGGGAACACCGGGGAGCTGTTTTTT.